The rows below give T cell receptor beta chains drawn from one sample of a study of blood T cell repertoires in COVID-19. Only in-frame clones appear in the TCRdb table, and some are missing; sequencing was by immunoSEQ multiplex PCR. The table lists about 220,000 clones, around four fifths of them singletons. The specimen was peripheral blood. The receptors come from a woman between 55 and 75 years old who had recovered from COVID-19. The CDR3 runs from the conserved cysteine through the conserved F or W. D genes are given only for firm matches. Size is omitted from some rows. Given values are once, few, many or a class for expanded clones.

>-|TRBJ2-7|TRBD1|TRBV5-1
TGCGCCAGCAGCTTAAGGACAGGGAGGTACGAGCAGTACTTC
CASSLRTGRYEQYF
>-|TRBJ2-1|-|TRBV29-1
TGCAGCGTTGAAGATAAGGGGGTGGCCTACAATGAGCAGTTCTTC
CSVEDKGVAYNEQFF
>-|TRBJ2-5|TRBD2|TRBV5-1
TGCGCCAGCAGCTTGGCACTAGCGCAAGAGACCCAGTACTTC
CASSLALAQETQYF
>once|TRBJ2-3|-|TRBV10-3
TGTGCCACCACCCGCGGGGACCAAAGCACAGATACGCAGTATTTT
CATTRGDQSTDTQYF
>-|TRBJ2-3|TRBD2|TRBV10-1
TGCGCCAGCAGTGAAGGGGCTAGCGGGGGGCCAATAACAGATACGCAGTATTTT
CASSEGASGGPITDTQYF
>-|TRBJ1-1|-|TRBV9
TGTGCCAGCAGCGTAGGACCCGCAGGGCCACGCTTT
CASSVGPAGPRF
>medium-sized|TRBJ2-2|-|TRBV9
TGTGCCAGCAGCGTAGCTTATAGGGGCGGGGAGCTGTTTTTT
CASSVAYRGGELFF
>-|TRBJ2-3|TRBD2|TRBV7-6
TGTGCCAGCACCCAAGGAGCGGGGACCACAGATACGCAGTATTTT
CASTQGAGTTDTQYF
>few|TRBJ2-1|-|TRBV27
TGTGCCAGCAGTCCCACCCACTGGTTCTCCACCTACAATGAGCAGTTCTTC
CASSPTHWFSTYNEQFF
>-|TRBJ2-3|-|TRBV24-1
TGTGCCACCAGTGATCCCGGGACACGCGGGGATACGCAGTATTTT
CATSDPGTRGDTQYF
>-|TRBJ2-7|-|TRBV7-9
TGTGCCAGCAGCTTTGGGGGGGCAGCCTACGAGCAGTACTTC
CASSFGGAAYEQYF
>-|TRBJ1-1|-|TRBV7-9
TGTGCCAGCAGCTTAATCAAAGGAGAGGGGAACACTGAAGCTTTCTTT
CASSLIKGEGNTEAFF
>-|TRBJ1-1|-|TRBV4-1
TGCGCCAGCAGCCAACAGGCACGCGTTACTGAAGCTTTCTTT
CASSQQARVTEAFF
>-|TRBJ1-1|-|TRBV6-2/TRBV6-3
TGTGCCAGCAGCCCGGGGGGGGCCCCTCCGTCTGCTTTCTTT
CASSPGGAPPSAFF
>-|TRBJ2-7|-|TRBV29-1
TGCAGCGTTGTTCGGCAGGGATTCAGCGAGCAGTACTTC
CSVVRQGFSEQYF
>-|TRBJ1-2|TRBD1|TRBV19
TGTGCCAGTAGTCAGTATGGACTACAGGGGGCGAGTGGCTACACCTTC
CASSQYGLQGASGYTF
>-|TRBJ1-1|TRBD1|TRBV5-1
TGCGCCAGCAGCCCTTTACAGGGGGAGGGCACTGAAGCTTTCTTT
CASSPLQGEGTEAFF
>-|TRBJ1-1|-|TRBV6-5
TGTGCCAGCAGACAGACAGATGAAGCTTTCTTT
CASRQTDEAFF
>-|TRBJ1-6|-|TRBV2
TGTGCCAGCAATCGGGAGAGCTCCTATAATTCACCCCTCCACTTT
CASNRESSYNSPLHF
>-|TRBJ2-1|TRBD2|TRBV7-8
TGTGCCAGCAGCTTATATCGGACTAGCTCCCATGAGCAGTTCTTC
CASSLYRTSSHEQFF
>-|TRBJ2-1|-|TRBV11-2
TGTGCCAGCAGCCCTTCGGGTAGCTCCTACAATGAGCAGTTCTTC
CASSPSGSSYNEQFF
>-|TRBJ2-3|TRBD2|TRBV5-4
TGTGCCAGCAGCTTGGTAGCGGGGGCAAAGACAGATACGCAGTATTTT
CASSLVAGAKTDTQYF
>-|TRBJ2-5|TRBD2|TRBV9
TGTGCCAGCAGTCATAGCGGGCGTCAAGAGACCCAGTACTTC
CASSHSGRQETQYF
>-|TRBJ1-3|TRBD1|TRBV4-1
TGCGCCAGCAGCCGAACCCAGGGGGCAACTGGTAACACCATATATTTT
CASSRTQGATGNTIYF
>-|TRBJ2-7|TRBD2|TRBV18
TGTGCCAGCTCCCCCCCCGGGGGGACCACCCACGAGCAGTACTTC
CASSPPGGTTHEQYF
>-|TRBJ1-6|TRBD1|TRBV18
TGTGCCAGCTCAGACACGAGAGGACAGGTCCACTTT
CASSDTRGQVHF
>once|TRBJ2-7|-|TRBV4-2
TGTGCCAGCAGCCAAACAGGGTCGATCAACGAGCAGTACTTC
CASSQTGSINEQYF
>-|TRBJ2-2|TRBD1|TRBV7-9
TGTGCCAGCAGCTTATCAGAGGGGGCCACCGGGGAGCTGTTTTTT
CASSLSEGATGELFF
>-|TRBJ1-1|-|TRBV7-2
TGTGCCAGCAGCTATTCCTACACTGAAGCTTTCTTT
CASSYSYTEAFF
>few|TRBJ2-2|-|TRBV3-1/TRBV3-2
TGTGCCAGCAGCCAAGGACAGATGAACACCGGGGAGCTGTTTTTT
CASSQGQMNTGELFF
>-|TRBJ1-1|-|TRBV7-8
TGTGCCAGCAGCTTAGTGGGGGCGGCCAACTACAACACTGAAGCTTTCTTT
CASSLVGAANYNTEAFF
>-|TRBJ2-7|-|TRBV30
TGTGCCTGGGACAGATCCTACGAGCAGTACTTC
CAWDRSYEQYF
>-|TRBJ1-3|TRBD1|TRBV11-2
TGTGCCAGCAGCTCAACAGGGGGCTCTGGAAACACCATATATTTT
CASSSTGGSGNTIYF
>-|TRBJ2-7|-|TRBV2
TGTGCCAGCAGTGGTAGCTCCTACGAGCAGTACTTC
CASSGSSYEQYF
>-|TRBJ1-3|-|TRBV7-2
TGTGCCAGCAGCTACCAGACAGGTGGAAACACCATATATTTT
CASSYQTGGNTIYF
>-|TRBJ1-2|TRBD1|TRBV27
TGTGCCACCAAACTACAGGGGGGCTATGGCTACACCTTC
CATKLQGGYGYTF
>-|TRBJ1-2|-|TRBV7-8
TGTGCCAGCAGCAGCCCCGGGACAAATTATGGCTACACCTTC
CASSSPGTNYGYTF
>-|TRBJ1-1|-|TRBV9
TGTGCCAGCAGCGTAGATGTCAGGCCGAACACTGAAGCTTTCTTT
CASSVDVRPNTEAFF
>-|TRBJ2-1|-|TRBV27
TGTGCCAGCAGCCAGACCAGGAATGAGCAGTTCTTC
CASSQTRNEQFF
>-|TRBJ1-2|-|TRBV28
TGTGCCAGCAGAATTACCCCGAACAGGGAGGGGGGCTACACCTTC
CASRITPNREGGYTF
>-|TRBJ2-1|TRBD1|TRBV29-1
TGCAGCGTACCGACAGGGTACTACAATGAGCAGTTCTTC
CSVPTGYYNEQFF
>-|TRBJ2-5|-|TRBV29-1
TGCAGCGTCAGGACTCAAGAGACCCAGTACTTC
CSVRTQETQYF
>-|TRBJ2-3|-|TRBV2
TGTGCCAGCACTCGGACTCGGAGCACAGATACGCAGTATTTT
CASTRTRSTDTQYF
>once|TRBJ2-3|-|TRBV6-6
TGTGCCAGCAGGACCTCAGCGGGCGGCACAGATACGCAGTATTTT
CASRTSAGGTDTQYF
>-|TRBJ2-7|-|TRBV25-1
TGTGCCAGCAGTGACGCGGGCCCGAGGAAGCAGTACTTC
CASSDAGPRKQYF
>-|TRBJ1-1|-|TRBV5-1
TGCGCCAGCAGCATTACCCCGGTCGGGAACACTGAAGCTTTCTTT
CASSITPVGNTEAFF
>-|TRBJ2-7|-|TRBV5-4
TGTGCCAGCAGCGTGGCAGCGGTGGCGACCTACGAGCAGTACTTC
CASSVAAVATYEQYF
>-|TRBJ1-1|TRBD1|TRBV7-6
TGTGCCAGCAGAAGGGGGCTGGGTGACACTGAAGCTTTCTTT
CASRRGLGDTEAFF
>-|TRBJ1-1|-|TRBV6-5
TGTGCCAGTCTCAGGGATCGGAACACTGAAGCTTTCTTT
CASLRDRNTEAFF
>once|TRBJ2-5|-|TRBV21-1
TGTGCCAGCAGGGAGCGGAAAGAGACCCAGTACTTC
CASRERKETQYF
>-|TRBJ1-2|-|TRBV10-3
TGTGCCATCAGTGAGTCGACTAGCAGAAACTATGGCTACACCTTC
CAISESTSRNYGYTF
>-|TRBJ1-6|-|TRBV5-4
TGTGCCAGCAGCGACGCCGGGACAAGGGATAATTCACCCCTCCACTTT
CASSDAGTRDNSPLHF
>-|TRBJ1-3|-|TRBV7-2
TGTGCCAGCAGCTCCGGTAATGGAAACACCATATATTTT
CASSSGNGNTIYF
>-|TRBJ1-2|-|TRBV6-2/TRBV6-3
TGTGCCAGCAGTCCCCAGGGATACTATGGCTACACCTTC
CASSPQGYYGYTF